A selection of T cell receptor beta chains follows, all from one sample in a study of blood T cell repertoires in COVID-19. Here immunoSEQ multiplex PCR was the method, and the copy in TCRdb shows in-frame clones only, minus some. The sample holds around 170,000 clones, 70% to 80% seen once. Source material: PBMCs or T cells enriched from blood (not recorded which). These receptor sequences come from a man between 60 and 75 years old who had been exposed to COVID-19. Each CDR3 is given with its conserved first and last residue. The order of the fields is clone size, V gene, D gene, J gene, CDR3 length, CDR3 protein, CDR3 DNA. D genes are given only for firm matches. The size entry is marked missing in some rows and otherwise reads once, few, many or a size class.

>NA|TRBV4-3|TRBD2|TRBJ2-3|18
CASSQKPGTSGSTDTQYF
TGCGCCAGCAGCCAGAAGCCCGGAACTAGCGGAAGCACAGATACGCAGTATTTT
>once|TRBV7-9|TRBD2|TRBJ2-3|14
CASSFQAGGDTQYF
TGTGCCAGCAGCTTTCAAGCCGGGGGGGATACGCAGTATTTT
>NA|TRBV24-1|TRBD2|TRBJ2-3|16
CATSDRTSGSTDTQYF
TGTGCCACCAGTGACCGGACTAGCGGGAGCACAGATACGCAGTATTTT
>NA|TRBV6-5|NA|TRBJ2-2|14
CASSSTGLDGELFF
TGTGCCAGCAGTTCGACAGGTCTAGACGGGGAGCTGTTTTTT
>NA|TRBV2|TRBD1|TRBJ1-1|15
CASSDGTAMNTEAFF
TGTGCCAGCAGTGACGGGACAGCTATGAACACTGAAGCTTTCTTT
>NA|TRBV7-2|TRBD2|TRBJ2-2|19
CASRFPPLGTTENTGELFF
TGTGCCAGCAGATTTCCCCCTCTAGGGACTACAGAGAACACCGGGGAGCTGTTTTTT
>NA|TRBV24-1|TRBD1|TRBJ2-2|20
CATSDSSSGQGWGNTGELFF
TGTGCCACCAGTGATTCCTCCTCGGGACAGGGTTGGGGAAACACCGGGGAGCTGTTTTTT
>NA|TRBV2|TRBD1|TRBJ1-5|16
CASSERTGWSNQPQHF
TGTGCCAGCAGTGAACGGACAGGGTGGAGCAATCAGCCCCAGCATTTT
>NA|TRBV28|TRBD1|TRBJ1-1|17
CASSLFPSGTGGSEAFF
TGTGCCAGCAGTTTATTTCCTTCCGGGACAGGGGGCTCTGAAGCTTTCTTT
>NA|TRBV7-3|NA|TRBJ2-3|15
CASRGSGHGTDTQYF
TGTGCCAGCAGGGGAAGCGGGCACGGCACAGATACGCAGTATTTT
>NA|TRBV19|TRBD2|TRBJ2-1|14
CASRTSGSPVGQFF
TGTGCCAGTAGAACTAGCGGGAGCCCCGTCGGGCAGTTCTTC
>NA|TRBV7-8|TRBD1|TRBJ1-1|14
CASSLQGTGSTAFF
TGTGCCAGCAGCCTACAGGGGACGGGTTCTACAGCTTTCTTT
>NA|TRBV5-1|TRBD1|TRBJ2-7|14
CASSRQGRSYEQYF
TGCGCCAGCAGCCGACAGGGCAGGTCCTACGAGCAGTACTTC
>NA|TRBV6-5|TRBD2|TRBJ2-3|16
CASSSRVAGGKDTQYF
TGTGCCAGCAGTTCCAGGGTAGCGGGAGGGAAAGATACGCAGTATTTT
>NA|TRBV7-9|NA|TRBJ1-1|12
CAGGGANTEAFF
TGTGCCGGCGGAGGGGCGAACACTGAAGCTTTCTTT
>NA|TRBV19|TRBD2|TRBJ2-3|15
CASSFIAGSTDTQYF
TGTGCCAGTAGTTTTATAGCGGGATCGACAGATACGCAGTATTTT
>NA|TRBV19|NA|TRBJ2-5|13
CASSNQWGETQYF
TGTGCCAGTAGTAACCAGTGGGGCGAGACCCAGTACTTC
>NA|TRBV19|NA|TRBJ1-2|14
CASSITGISYGYTF
TGTGCCAGTAGTATCACAGGGATTAGCTATGGCTACACCTTC
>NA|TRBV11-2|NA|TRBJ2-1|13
CASSPNGYNEQFF
TGTGCCAGCAGCCCCAACGGGTACAATGAGCAGTTCTTC
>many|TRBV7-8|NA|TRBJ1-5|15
CASSLLRGVGQPQHF
TGTGCCAGCAGCTTACTACGGGGGGTAGGTCAGCCCCAGCATTTT
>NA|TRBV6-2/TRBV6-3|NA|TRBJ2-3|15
CASSQTGIGTDTQYF
TGTGCCAGCAGCCAAACAGGGATCGGCACAGATACGCAGTATTTT
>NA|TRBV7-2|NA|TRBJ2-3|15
CASSLQRAVSDTQYF
TGTGCCAGCAGCCTTCAGCGGGCCGTTTCGGATACGCAGTATTTT
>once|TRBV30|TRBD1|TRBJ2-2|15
CAWRGQGAFPGELFF
TGTGCCTGGAGGGGACAGGGGGCTTTTCCCGGGGAGCTGTTTTTT
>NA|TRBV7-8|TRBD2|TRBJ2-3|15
CASSLTGLATDTQYF
TGTGCCAGCAGCTTAACCGGACTAGCGACAGATACGCAGTATTTT
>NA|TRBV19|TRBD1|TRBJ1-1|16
CASSIAGQGSGAEAFF
TGTGCCAGTAGTATAGCTGGACAGGGGAGCGGGGCTGAAGCTTTCTTT
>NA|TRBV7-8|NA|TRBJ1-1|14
CASSLGAGNTEAFF
TGTGCCAGCAGCTTAGGGGCAGGGAACACTGAAGCTTTCTTT
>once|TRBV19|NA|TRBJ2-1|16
CASSIAAGSRGNEQFF
TGTGCCAGTAGTATAGCTGCCGGGAGTAGGGGCAATGAGCAGTTCTTC
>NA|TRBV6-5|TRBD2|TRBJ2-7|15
CASSYGTRSSYEQYF
TGTGCCAGCAGTTACGGGACTAGGAGTTCCTACGAGCAGTACTTC
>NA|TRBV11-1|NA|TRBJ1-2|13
CASSLVRDYGYTF
TGTGCCAGCAGCTTAGTACGGGACTATGGCTACACCTTC
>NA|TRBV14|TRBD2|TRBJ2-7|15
CASSRAGVQFYEQYF
TGTGCCAGCAGCCGAGCGGGGGTGCAGTTTTACGAGCAGTACTTC
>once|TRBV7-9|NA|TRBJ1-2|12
CASSLYVGDYTF
TGTGCCAGCAGCTTATACGTCGGGGACTACACCTTC
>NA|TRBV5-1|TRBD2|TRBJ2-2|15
CASSFSGGNTGELFF
TGCGCCAGCAGCTTTAGCGGGGGAAACACCGGGGAGCTGTTTTTT
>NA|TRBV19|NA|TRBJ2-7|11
CASSVTDEQYF
TGTGCCAGTAGTGTAACAGACGAGCAGTACTTC
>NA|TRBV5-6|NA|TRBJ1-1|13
CASSASGGTEAFF
TGTGCCAGCAGCGCTTCGGGGGGCACTGAAGCTTTCTTT
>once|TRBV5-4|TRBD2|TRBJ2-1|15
CASSNRLAGYNEQFF
TGTGCCAGCAGCAATCGACTAGCGGGTTACAATGAGCAGTTCTTC
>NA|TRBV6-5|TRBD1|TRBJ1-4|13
CASRTGHNEKLFF
TGTGCCAGCCGGACAGGGCATAATGAAAAACTGTTTTTT
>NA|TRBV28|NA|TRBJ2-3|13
CASSLENTDTQYF
TGTGCCAGCAGTTTGGAGAACACAGATACGCAGTATTTT
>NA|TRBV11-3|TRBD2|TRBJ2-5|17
CASSLVSSGSLQETQYF
TGTGCCAGCAGCTTAGTTTCTAGCGGGAGCCTTCAAGAGACCCAGTACTTC
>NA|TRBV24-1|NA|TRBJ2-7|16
CATSDSTRGHSYEQYF
TGTGCCACCAGTGATTCGACCAGGGGACACTCATACGAGCAGTACTTC
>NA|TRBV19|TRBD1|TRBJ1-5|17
CASSAPGQGLSVGPQHF
TGTGCCAGTAGTGCCCCCGGACAGGGTCTATCAGTAGGGCCCCAGCATTTT